These 23 T cell receptor beta chains were sequenced from one sample in a study of CD8 T cells in ankylosing spondylitis. TCRdb reprocessed the 5' RACE reads with MiXCR, giving one entry per CDR3 protein. The sample carries some 15,000 distinct CDR3 sequences, around 8% recorded once. The material sequenced was blood. The receptors derive from a male donor with ankylosing spondylitis or in good health (not recorded which).

The DNA of the CDR3 is TGTGCCAGCAGCTTAGAAGGGACTAGCGGGAGATGGGGAGGAGCCAAAAACATTCAGTACTTC. Protein product: CASSLEGTSGRWGGAKNIQYF. The chain links TRBV7-2 to TRBJ2-4, with 14 positions matching TRBD2. Germline V gene lookup returns CDR1 SGHTA and CDR2 FQGNSA. V trimming: 1 base; J trimming: 0 bases; junction bases outside the gene matches: 11. The CDR3 covers 21 residues.

This clonotype was recorded many times. J is TRBJ2-1 and V is TRBV6-4, with 8 nucleotides matching TRBD1. There are 16 residues in the CDR3. V shed 3 bases, J shed 3 bases, and the junction held 7 bases outside the gene matches. Germline values: CDR1 MRHNA, CDR2 SNTAGT. Here the CDR3 DNA reads TGTGCCAGCAGTGAGTTTTTTGGGACAGGCTACAATGAGCAGTTCTTC. It specifies CASSEFFGTGYNEQFF.

The sample holds a few counts of this clonotype. J is TRBJ2-1 and V is TRBV7-3; D unresolved. This CDR3 is built from 13 residues. Germline-derived CDR1 and CDR2 are SGHTA and FQGTGA. Trimming cost V 3 bases and J 9 bases, with 12 bases left between them. The CDR3 protein is CASSFDTSGEQFF. The CDR3 DNA follows: TGTGCCAGCAGCTTCGATACTTCGGGTGAGCAGTTCTTC.

This clonotype was counted only a few times. This chain joins TRBV7-9 and TRBJ2-1; D gene unclear. V was cut by 7 bases and J by 7 bases, with 8 bases left in between. The CDR3 loop spans 11 amino acids. Per germline, CDR1 SEHNR and CDR2 FQNEAQ (reference sequence). Here the CDR3 DNA reads TGTGCCAGCACCCCGCAAAATGAGCAGTTCTTC. Amino acid sequence: CASTPQNEQFF.

This clonotype came up a few times. J is TRBJ2-3 and V is TRBV28; TRBD1 agrees at 10 bases. Trimming took 6 bases from V and 4 from J; bases not matched to a gene: 10. The CDR3 length is 16 residues. Germline-derived CDR1 and CDR2 are MDHEN and SYDVKM. CDR3 protein: CASSWWGQGFADTQYF. CDR3 DNA: TGTGCCAGCAGCTGGTGGGGACAGGGGTTCGCAGATACGCAGTATTTT.

Ten or more counts support this clonotype. The chain employs TRBV6-6 and TRBJ2-3; TRBD2 aligns across 11 bases. The CDR3 spans 16 residues. Germline V lookup: CDR1 MNHNY, CDR2 SVGAGI (reference sequence). The V segment lost 6 bases and the J segment 2 bases; nucleotides outside the gene matches: 7. The CDR3 sequence is CASSPIAGGLTDTQYF. The DNA of the CDR3 is TGTGCCAGCAGCCCCATAGCGGGGGGGCTCACAGATACGCAGTATTTT.

Ten or more counts support this clonotype. The rearrangement uses TRBV20-1 and TRBJ1-4; 7 bases are shared with TRBD1. The trim removed 5 bases at V and 8 bases at J, leaving 8 bases unmatched. Germline CDR1 DFQATT, CDR2 SNEGSKA (reference sequence). This CDR3 has 13 residues. The DNA for the CDR3 is TGCAGTGCTGCCAGACAGGGAAGAGAAAAACTGTTTTTT. Translated, it gives CSAARQGREKLFF.

This clonotype was seen at least ten times. This sequence joins TRBV12-3 or TRBV12-4 and TRBJ2-3; unclear D gene. This CDR3 contains 14 residues. V dropped 6 bases and J dropped 2 bases, with 12 bases sitting between them. DNA of the CDR3: TGTGCCAGCAGGGACGGAGCTTACACAGATACGCAGTATTTT. Translating it yields CASRDGAYTDTQYF.

In this sample, this clonotype turned up a few times. This chain connects TRBV4-1 to TRBJ1-2; D might be TRBD1 (5 bases). Germline CDR1 is MGHRA and CDR2 is YSYEKL. The CDR3 contains 14 residues. Trimming removed 0 bases at V and 4 bases at J, with 9 bases between. Here the CDR3 DNA reads TGCGCCAGCAGCCAAGATGGGGGTGGCTATGGCTACACCTTC. Its translation is CASSQDGGGYGYTF.

This clonotype was counted many times. This chain connects TRBV20-1 to TRBJ2-1, with 8 bases that match TRBD2. CDR3 length: 14 residues. Germline CDR1 and CDR2: DFQATT and SNEGSKA (reference sequence). Here the CDR3 DNA reads TGCAGCTATAGCGGGACGGATTCCTACAATGAGCAGTTCTTC. It codes for CSYSGTDSYNEQFF.

The sample holds many counts of this clonotype. The rearrangement joins TRBV12-3 or TRBV12-4 to TRBJ1-5; D may be TRBD1 (5 bases). The CDR3 runs 13 residues. Trimming removed 7 bases from V and 2 bases from J, with 9 bases in between. CDR3 in amino acids: CASKAGGNQPQHF. The CDR3 bases are TGTGCCAGCAAAGCGGGGGGCAATCAGCCCCAGCATTTT.

The table lists this clonotype with a few counts. This chain connects TRBV20-1 to TRBJ2-7, with 10 bases that match TRBD2. CDR1 and CDR2 from the germline V gene are DFQATT and SNEGSKA (reference sequence). V lost 6 bases to trimming and J lost 1 base; unmatched junction nucleotides: 3. The CDR3 sequence is 13 residues long. CDR3 coding DNA: TGCAGTGCACAACTAGCGGGATCCTACGAGCAGTACTTC. It encodes CSAQLAGSYEQYF.

Ten or more counts support this clonotype. V and J are TRBV12-3 or TRBV12-4 and TRBJ2-1; D unclear. This CDR3 is 13 amino acids long. The V and J ends lost 8 bases and 8 bases respectively, with 16 bases between them. CDR3 residues: CASQRVMSDEQFF. CDR3 in DNA: TGTGCCAGCCAACGGGTCATGAGCGATGAGCAGTTCTTC.

This clonotype was seen more than once but under ten times. The chain links TRBV14 to TRBJ2-2, with no clear D. CDR1 is SGHDN, CDR2 FVKESK, per germline. The V end was cut by 4 bases, the J end by 5 bases, with 5 bases between. The CDR3 runs 12 residues. CDR3 in DNA: TGTGCCAGCAGCCTCGTGACCGGGGAGCTGTTTTTT. The encoded protein is CASSLVTGELFF.

This clonotype came up many times. The chain recombines TRBV3-1 with TRBJ2-5; perhaps TRBD2 as D (5 bases). V was shortened by 2 bases and J by 5 bases, with 12 bases between the two germline ends. The CDR3 spans 14 residues. The germline V gene encodes CDR1 LGHDT and CDR2 YNNKEL (reference sequence). CDR3 bases: TGTGCCAGCAGCCAAAGGAGAGGGCTGGAGACCCAGTACTTC. Translating gives CASSQRRGLETQYF.

This clonotype was seen many times. The chain couples TRBV6-6 to TRBJ2-7, with TRBD2 matching over 7 bases. The V and J ends lost 8 bases and 3 bases, in that order; junction bases with no gene match: 4. CDR3 size: 12 residues. Per germline, CDR1 MNHNY and CDR2 SVGAGI (reference sequence). The CDR3 DNA sequence: TGTGCCAGCTCACGGGGGGTCTACGAGCAGTACGTC. Translation: CASSRGVYEQYV.

The genes are TRBV30 and TRBJ1-1; D call uncertain. The CDR3 covers 11 residues. The germline V gene encodes CDR1 GTSNPN and CDR2 SVGIG (reference sequence). V was cut by 4 bases and J by 1 base, with 4 bases left in between. DNA for the CDR3: TGTGCCTGGAATCAGAACACTGAAGCTTTCTTT. It is translated as CAWNQNTEAFF.

This clonotype showed up many times. The chain uses TRBV4-3 and TRBJ2-7; TRBD1 is a possible D gene (6 bases). Between the trimmed V and J ends, which lost 3 bases and 2 bases, there was a span of 14 bases. The germline gives CDR1 LGHNA, CDR2 YSLEER. The CDR3 sequence is 15 residues long. In DNA, the CDR3 is TGCGCCAGCAGCCAGGGGACATTCCGACCCTACGAGCAGTACTTC. This codes for CASSQGTFRPYEQYF.

This clonotype was observed at least ten times. The chain is built from TRBV20-1 and TRBJ1-1; D might be TRBD1 (5 bases). V gave up 3 bases and J gave up 6 bases, with 8 bases separating them. Germline V gives CDR1 DFQATT, CDR2 SNEGSKA (reference sequence). CDR3 length: 11 amino acids. The chain's CDR3 is CSARGVAEAFF. The CDR3 nucleotides read TGCAGTGCTAGGGGGGTCGCTGAAGCTTTCTTT.

This clonotype was recorded many times. This chain uses TRBV7-6 with TRBJ2-2, with D possibly TRBD1 on 5 matching bases. V was clipped by 5 bases and J by 14 bases, with 15 bases between them. The CDR3 loop spans 12 amino acids. Germline V lookup: CDR1 SGHVS, CDR2 FNYEAQ. The CDR3 reads CASSQGFNSLFF. CDR3 DNA sequence: TGTGCCAGCAGCCAGGGTTTTAACTCTCTGTTTTTT. Together with reference TRBV7-6 and TRBJ2-2, the CDR3 gives the full variable domain: GAGVSQSPRYKVTKRGQDVALRCDPISGHVSLYWYRQALGQGPEFLTYFNYEAQQDKSGLPNDRFSAERPEGSISTLTIQRTEQRDSAMYRCASSQGFNSLFFGEGSRLTVL.

This clonotype was counted many times. This rearrangement joins TRBV28 to TRBJ2-1, with 8 bases lining up with TRBD1. Per the germline V gene, CDR1 is MDHEN and CDR2 is SYDVKM. The CDR3 runs 15 residues. With 6 bases clipped from V and 7 bases from J, the junction kept 11 bases outside the gene matches. Here the CDR3 DNA reads TGTGCCAGCAGAGACCTTGGACAGGGTTGGAATGAGCAGTTCTTC. It yields the protein CASRDLGQGWNEQFF.

There are many counts of this clonotype. This chain connects TRBV29-1 to TRBJ2-1, with D maybe TRBD2 (6 bases). Germline CDR1 and CDR2: SQVTM and ANQGSEA. With 6 bases removed from V and 4 bases from J, the gap between germline ends came to 16 bases. The CDR3 is 14 residues long. The DNA for the CDR3 is TGCAGCGTGGCACAGCGGGTCAAATACAATGAGCAGTTCTTC. Its protein is CSVAQRVKYNEQFF.

The sample holds a few counts of this clonotype. The chain combines TRBV4-1 with TRBJ2-1, with D possibly being TRBD1 or TRBD2 (5 bases each). This CDR3 is built from 15 residues. CDR1 is MGHRA and CDR2 is YSYEKL in the germline V gene. V was cut by 1 base and J by 2 bases, with 9 bases left in between. CDR3 nucleotide sequence: TGCGCCAGCAGCCAAGGGGGGATTACCTACAATGAGCAGTTCTTC. Translation: CASSQGGITYNEQFF.